These T cell receptor beta chains were read from a single sample in a study of beta chain features in type 1 diabetes. The assay was immunoSEQ multiplex PCR, and TCRdb's table has in-frame clones only and misses some. The table lists hundreds of thousands of clones, roughly an eighth of them singletons. Source material: naive CD4+ T cells from blood. Receptors originate from a man younger than 35 with type 1 diabetes. CDR3s include the opening cysteine and the closing phenylalanine or tryptophan. Each record gives: CDR3 length, V gene, CDR3 protein.

>17|TRBV9
CASSVAGVYLRADTQYF
>15|TRBV4-1
CASSPAGQGWDEQYF
>10|TRBV6-1
CASSLYEQYF
>15|TRBV7-2
CASSLVPLVTGELFF
>9|TRBV7-9
CAVNSPLHF
>14|TRBV7-2
CASSLAPLNQPQHF
>15|TRBV7-9
CASSLAGSSGNTIYF
>17|TRBV4-1
CASSAAPSGATNEKLFF
>15|TRBV2
CASSEQGIDTGELFF
>14|TRBV6-1
CASSDRVLGQPQHF
>15|TRBV7-9
CASSPTTGGGTEAFF
>15|TRBV27
CASSSAGGPYNEQFF
>15|TRBV10-1
CASSPLGSAGNEQFF
>13|TRBV28
CASSLVGYNEQFF
>15|TRBV27
CASSLGRGGTGELFF
>15|TRBV6-6
CAAQAASGGGNIQYF
>11|TRBV29-1
CSVPGVDEQYF
>14|TRBV7-2
CASSLTAGGLEQFF
>14|TRBV18
CASSRDRVTYEQYF
>17|TRBV27
CASSSPGLAVRADTQYF
>16|TRBV5-1
CASSLAGTVNTGELFF
>15|TRBV7-9
CASSDPGTEQETQYF
>13|TRBV2
CASRPIDNSPLHF
>15|TRBV7-2
CASSPTWDITGELFF
>13|TRBV10-2
CASRYDEDYGYTF
>15|TRBV7-2
CASSLTGTAYNEQFF